This T cell receptor beta chain comes out of a study of cytomegalovirus exposure and HLA in healthy donors. Findings and caveats of the study: Overall, some 160 TCR beta chains were annotated as cytomegalovirus-associated.

Comment on this clone: Its antigen is not known.

The V gene's germline CDR1 is SGHRS and CDR2 YFSETQ. Germline trimming cut 0 bases from V and 2 bases from J; bases unmatched to any gene: 12. The CDR3 is 18 amino acids. TCRdb keeps only in-frame clones here, not all; method: immunoSEQ multiplex PCR. Found here are 150,000 to 200,000 clones, around nine tenths of them singletons; the top ten hold more than 5.5%. The sample taken for sequencing was PBMCs. This TCR was sampled from a young man in good health and CMV-seropositive. The chain uses TRBV5-1 and TRBJ2-5, with TRBD2 identical over 8 bases. Here the CDR3 DNA reads TGCGCCAGCAGCTTGGCAGGAGAGACTAGCGCCTTACAAGAGACCCAGTACTTC. This encodes CASSLAGETSALQETQYF.